These 9 T cell receptor beta chains were sequenced from one sample in a study of regulatory T cells in long-lasting Graves disease. Time point described: persistent/refractory GD, antithyroid drugs over 5 years with positive TRAb. After RNA was extracted from PBMCs, the TCR library was made from it. Through Arm-PCR of CDR3 regions and iRepertoire HTBI primers, TCR beta libraries were built. TCRdb recomputed calls from the multiplex PCR reads with MiXCR, one row per CDR3 protein. This table has around 460,000 distinct CDR3 sequences, under 25% appearing once. This specimen was peripheral blood mononuclear cells (PBMCs), taken when the disease was refractory, from a patient treated with antithyroid drugs. The source is a female donor with Graves disease.

This clonotype was counted ten times or more. The CDR3 reads CASSKFDSQHF. The CDR3 DNA follows: TGTGCCAGCAGTAAATTCGACAGCCAGCATTTT. V and J are TRBV12-3 or TRBV12-4 and TRBJ1-5, with D possibly matching TRBD1 (5 bases). Trimming pared 5 bases from V and 12 bases from J, leaving 11 bases between. The CDR3 is made up of 11 amino acids.

In its sample, this clonotype was seen many times. The chain has TRBV12-5 and TRBJ2-5, with D tentatively TRBD1 (5 bases). The V gene lost 1 base and the J gene lost 4 bases, with 7 bases spanning the gap. CDR1 is LGHNT and CDR2 is FRNRAP in the germline V gene. The CDR3 spans 13 residues. The CDR3 reads CASGLGQGETQYF. The CDR3, as DNA: TGTGCTAGTGGTTTGGGGCAGGGAGAGACCCAGTACTTC.

This clonotype was recorded at least ten times. The rearrangement joins TRBV7-2 to TRBJ2-1; no reliable D call. V shed 2 bases and J shed 5 bases, with 10 bases lying between them. Germline assignment: CDR1 SGHTA and CDR2 FQGNSA. This CDR3 spans 14 amino acids. As DNA, the CDR3 is TGTGCCAGCAGCTTAAACCAGGTTAACAATGAGCAGTTCTTC. This sequence encodes CASSLNQVNNEQFF.

V and J are TRBV30 and TRBJ1-5, with D possibly being TRBD1 (6 bases). Per germline, CDR1 GTSNPN and CDR2 SVGIG (reference sequence). Trimming left V 2 bases short and J 3 bases short, with 8 bases between. The CDR3 extends over 13 amino acids. The CDR3 is CAWSHRANQPQHF. The CDR3 region has the DNA TGTGCCTGGAGTCACAGGGCCAATCAGCCCCAGCATTTT.

This clonotype was counted ten times or more. The rearrangement joins TRBV20-1 to TRBJ2-7; the D is unclear. Germline-derived CDR1 and CDR2 are DFQATT and SNEGSKA (reference sequence). The CDR3 runs to 12 residues. Trimming stripped 6 bases from V and 0 bases from J, with 9 bases between. CDR3 nucleotides: TGCAGTGCCTTACCCAGCTCCTACGAGCAGTACTTC. It encodes CSALPSSYEQYF.

The chain has TRBV7-2 and TRBJ1-2, with 8 nucleotides matching TRBD1. The germline V gene encodes CDR1 SGHTA and CDR2 FQGNSA. With 2 bases clipped from V and 7 bases from J, the junction kept 6 bases outside the gene matches. This CDR3 has 14 amino acids. The CDR3 loop reads CASSLTQGAGGYTF. CDR3 DNA: TGTGCCAGCAGCTTAACGCAGGGGGCTGGTGGCTACACCTTC. The complete variable domain, with remaining parts taken from reference TRBV7-2 and TRBJ1-2, reads GAGVSQSPSNKVTEKGKDVELRCDPISGHTALYWYRQSLGQGLEFLIYFQGNSAPDKSGLPSDRFSAERTGGSVSTLTIQRTQQEDSAVYLCASSLTQGAGGYTFGSGTRLTVV.

The rearrangement uses TRBV6-2 or TRBV6-3 and TRBJ2-4, with D possibly being TRBD1 (8 bases). V was trimmed by 8 bases and J by 13 bases, leaving 24 bases between them. Germline V lookup: CDR1 MNHEY, CDR2 SVGEGT. The CDR3 loop spans 14 amino acids. The CDR3: CASGDLQGGSPQYF. The CDR3 coding sequence is TGTGCCAGCGGTGACCTACAGGGGGGGTCTCCACAGTACTTC.

This chain links TRBV19 with TRBJ2-7; D call uncertain. Trimming removed 0 bases from V and 6 bases from J, with 15 bases in between. This CDR3 spans 15 amino acids. CDR1 and CDR2 from the germline V gene are LNHDA and SQIVND (reference sequence). The CDR3 bases are TGTGCCAGTAGTATAGATCTCCGGGCTTTGAGCGAGCAGTACTTC. It specifies CASSIDLRALSEQYF.

The chain employs TRBV11-3 and TRBJ2-3; TRBD1 agrees at 7 bases. V gave up 2 bases and J gave up 3 bases; unmatched junction bases: 2. The CDR3 spans 14 residues. CDR1 is SGHNT, CDR2 YENEEA, per germline. CDR3 sequence (DNA): TGTGCCAGCAGCTTAAGACAGGGAACAGATACGCAGTATTTT. This translates into CASSLRQGTDTQYF.